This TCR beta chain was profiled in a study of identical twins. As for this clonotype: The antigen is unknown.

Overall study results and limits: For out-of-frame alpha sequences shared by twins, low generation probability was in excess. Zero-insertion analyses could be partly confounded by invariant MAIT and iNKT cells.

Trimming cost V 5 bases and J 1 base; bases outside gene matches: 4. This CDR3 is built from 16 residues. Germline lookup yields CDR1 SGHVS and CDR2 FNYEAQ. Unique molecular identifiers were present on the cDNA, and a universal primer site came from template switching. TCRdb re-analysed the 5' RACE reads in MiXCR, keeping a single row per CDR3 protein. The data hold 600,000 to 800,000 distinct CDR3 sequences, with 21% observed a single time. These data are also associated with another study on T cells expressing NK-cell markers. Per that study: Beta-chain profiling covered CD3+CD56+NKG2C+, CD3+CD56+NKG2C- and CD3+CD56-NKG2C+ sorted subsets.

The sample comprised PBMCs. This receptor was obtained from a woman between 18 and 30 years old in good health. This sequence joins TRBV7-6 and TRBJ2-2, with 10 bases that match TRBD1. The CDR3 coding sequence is TGTGCCAGCAGCCCTCGGACAGGGGGGAACACCGGGGAGCTGTTTTTT. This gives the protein CASSPRTGGNTGELFF. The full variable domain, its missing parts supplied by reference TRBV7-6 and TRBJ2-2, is GAGVSQSPRYKVTKRGQDVALRCDPISGHVSLYWYRQALGQGPEFLTYFNYEAQQDKSGLPNDRFSAERPEGSISTLTIQRTEQRDSAMYRCASSPRTGGNTGELFFGEGSRLTVL.